The 7 T cell receptor beta chains below all came from one sample that was sequenced in a study of cytomegalovirus exposure and HLA in healthy donors. PCR employed 60 Vbeta and 13 Jbeta primers. Data came from immunoSEQ multiplex PCR; TCRdb stores just in-frame clones and leaves some out. The table includes 150,000 or so clones, around 79% detected once. What was sequenced was PBMCs. The receptors were gathered from a woman aged 40 to 50 in good health and CMV-seropositive.

The chain combines TRBV20-1 with TRBJ2-7; perhaps TRBD2 as D (5 bases). CDR1 is DFQATT, CDR2 SNEGSKA, per germline (reference sequence). This CDR3 has 11 residues. Deletions cut 7 bases from V and 2 bases from J, with 9 bases between. CDR3 loop: CSVLGTYEQYF. As DNA, the CDR3 is TGCAGTGTACTAGGGACCTACGAGCAGTACTTC.

The J gene is TRBJ2-1, the V gene TRBV13; 9 bases align to TRBD1. The J segment lost 5 bases and the V segment lost 4 bases, leaving 6 bases of the junction unmatched. CDR3 size: 15 residues. Germline assignment: CDR1 PRHDT and CDR2 FYEKMQ (reference sequence). The CDR3 DNA is TGTGCCAGCAGCTGGACCGGGACAGGGAACAATGAGCAGTTCTTC. This translates into CASSWTGTGNNEQFF.

This clone was recorded only once. V and J are TRBV2 and TRBJ1-1; unclear D gene. The CDR3 consists of 12 residues. Germline V CDR1 and CDR2: SNHLY, FYNNEI. V was trimmed by 6 bases and J by 4 bases, leaving 9 bases between them. CDR3 loop: CASRLEATEAFF. Written as DNA, the CDR3 is TGTGCCAGCAGACTCGAAGCCACTGAAGCTTTCTTT.

The chain recombines TRBV11-2 with TRBJ2-5; 7 bases are a match to TRBD1. This CDR3 is built from 16 residues. V dropped 1 base and J dropped 5; count of bases not matched to a gene: 10. The germline V gene encodes CDR1 SGHAT and CDR2 FQNNGV. The CDR3 here is CASSLVPPTGRETQYF. The CDR3 DNA reads TGTGCCAGCAGCTTAGTCCCCCCGACAGGGCGCGAGACCCAGTACTTC.

The chain carries TRBV30 and TRBJ2-3; 9 positions agree with TRBD1. This CDR3 is built from 15 residues. The ends lost 2 bases at V and 4 bases at J; junction bases unmatched: 7. The germline V gene encodes CDR1 GTSNPN and CDR2 SVGIG (reference sequence). The CDR3 coding sequence is TGTGCCTGGAGTTTGGGACAGGGAGGCCCAGATACGCAGTATTTT. This sequence encodes CAWSLGQGGPDTQYF.

The J gene is TRBJ1-2, the V gene TRBV19; possible D gene TRBD1, 6 bases. Germline V gene data show CDR1 as LNHDA and CDR2 as SQIVND (reference sequence). The CDR3 consists of 16 residues. V was shortened by 4 bases and J by 5 bases, with 20 bases between the two germline ends. This chain's CDR3 is CASSRTGTMLEYGYTF. The CDR3 bases are TGTGCCAGTAGTAGGACCGGGACAATGCTCGAATATGGCTACACCTTC.

This clone has a handful of counts. The chain combines TRBV5-4 with TRBJ2-5; 9 positions match TRBD2. The CDR3 runs to 15 residues. The germline V gene has CDR1 SGHNT and CDR2 YYREEE (reference sequence). The ends lost 3 bases at V and 4 bases at J; junction bases unmatched: 7. The CDR3 sequence: CASSWQRGVGETQYF. CDR3 bases: TGTGCCAGCAGCTGGCAGCGGGGGGTAGGAGAGACCCAGTACTTC. Based on the CDR3 plus reference TRBV5-4 and TRBJ2-5, the full variable domain is ETGVTQSPTHLIKTRGQQVTLRCSSQSGHNTVSWYQQALGQGPQFIFQYYREEENGRGNFPPRFSGLQFPNYSSELNVNALELDDSALYLCASSWQRGVGETQYFGPGTRLLVL.